This TCR beta chain was obtained from a study of shared clonotypes between healthy human individuals. On the study more broadly: With ages of 18 to 49, the donors were a couple of women and a few men.

About this clone: The sample holds other DNA sequences that translate to the same CDR3.

Produced via immunoSEQ multiplex PCR; TCRdb's table is partial and in-frame only. This table has hundreds of thousands of clones, 96% appearing once. CD8 memory merged CD45RO+ cells and CCR7-negative CD45RA+ TemRA cells into one population. With 5 bases removed from V and 8 bases from J, the gap between germline ends came to 13 bases. This CDR3 is built from 13 residues. CDR1 and CDR2 from the germline V gene are MGHDK and SYGVNS. Material: memory CD8+ T cells sorted from blood. Indicated subset: CD45RO+ cells pooled with CCR7-negative TemRA cells. This clonotype originated in a man younger than 45 in good health. The rearrangement links TRBV25-1 to TRBJ2-4, with D tentatively TRBD2 (5 bases). CDR3 nucleotides: TGTGCCAGCAGTCACCTGACTACATACATTCAGTACTTC. This codes for CASSHLTTYIQYF. The full variable domain, with the rest looked up from reference TRBV25-1 and TRBJ2-4, is EADIYQTPRYLVIGTGKKITLECSQTMGHDKMYWYQQDPGMELHLIHYSYGVNSTEKGDLSSESTVSRIRTEHFPLTLESARPSHTSQYLCASSHLTTYIQYFGAGTRLSVL.